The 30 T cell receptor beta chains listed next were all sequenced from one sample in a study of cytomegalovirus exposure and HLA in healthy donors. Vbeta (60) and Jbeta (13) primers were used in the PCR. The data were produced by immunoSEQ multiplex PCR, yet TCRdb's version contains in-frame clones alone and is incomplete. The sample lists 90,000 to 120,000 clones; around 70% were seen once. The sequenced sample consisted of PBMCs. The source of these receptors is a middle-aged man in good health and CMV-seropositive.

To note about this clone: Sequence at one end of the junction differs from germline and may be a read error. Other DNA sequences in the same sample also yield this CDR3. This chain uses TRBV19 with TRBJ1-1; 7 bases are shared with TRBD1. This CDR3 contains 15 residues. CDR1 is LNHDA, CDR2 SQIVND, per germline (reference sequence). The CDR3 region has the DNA TGTGCCAGTACCACCTCGGGCAGGGGGAACACTGAAGCCTTCTTT. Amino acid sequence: CASTTSGRGNTEAFF.

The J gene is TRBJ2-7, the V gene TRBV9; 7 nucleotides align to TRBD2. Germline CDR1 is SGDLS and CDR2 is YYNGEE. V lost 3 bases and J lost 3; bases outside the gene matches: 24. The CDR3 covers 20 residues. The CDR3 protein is CASSEKVSREETEGIYEQYV. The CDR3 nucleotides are TGTGCCAGCAGCGAAAAGGTGTCTCGGGAGGAAACAGAGGGGATCTACGAGCAGTACGTC.

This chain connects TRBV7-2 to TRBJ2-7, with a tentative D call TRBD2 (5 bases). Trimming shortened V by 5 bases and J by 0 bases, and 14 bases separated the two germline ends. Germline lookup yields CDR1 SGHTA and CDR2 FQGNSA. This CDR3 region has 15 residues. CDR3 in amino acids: CASSLRAVSSYEQYF. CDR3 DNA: TGTGCCAGCAGCCTGAGGGCCGTCAGCTCCTACGAGCAGTACTTC. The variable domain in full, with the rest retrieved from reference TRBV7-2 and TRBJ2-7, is GAGVSQSPSNKVTEKGKDVELRCDPISGHTALYWYRQSLGQGLEFLIYFQGNSAPDKSGLPSDRFSAERTGGSVSTLTIQRTQQEDSAVYLCASSLRAVSSYEQYFGPGTRLTVT.

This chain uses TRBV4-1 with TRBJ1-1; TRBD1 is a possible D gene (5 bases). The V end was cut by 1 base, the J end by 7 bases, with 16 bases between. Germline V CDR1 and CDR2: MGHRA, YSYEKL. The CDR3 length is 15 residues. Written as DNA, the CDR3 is TGCGCCAGCAGCCAAGGTCAACAGGCCTCTTTTGAAGCTTTCTTT. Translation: CASSQGQQASFEAFF.

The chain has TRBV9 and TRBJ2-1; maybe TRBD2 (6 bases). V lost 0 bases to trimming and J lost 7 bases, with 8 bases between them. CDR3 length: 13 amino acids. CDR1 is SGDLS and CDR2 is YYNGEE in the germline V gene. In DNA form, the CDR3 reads TGTGCCAGCAGCGTAGGACTAGAGAATGAGCAGTTCTTC. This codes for CASSVGLENEQFF.

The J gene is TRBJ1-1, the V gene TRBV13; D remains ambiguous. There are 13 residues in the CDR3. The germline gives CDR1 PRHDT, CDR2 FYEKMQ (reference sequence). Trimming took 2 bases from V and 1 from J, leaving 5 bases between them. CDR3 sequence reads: CASSLTGNTEAFF. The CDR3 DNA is TGTGCCAGCAGCTTAACCGGGAACACTGAAGCTTTCTTT.

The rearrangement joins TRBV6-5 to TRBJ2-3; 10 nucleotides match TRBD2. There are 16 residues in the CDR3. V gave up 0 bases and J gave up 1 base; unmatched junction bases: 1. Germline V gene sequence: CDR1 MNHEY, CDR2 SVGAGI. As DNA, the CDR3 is TGTGCCAGCAGTTACTCTCTAGCGGGAGGCACAGATACGCAGTATTTT. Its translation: CASSYSLAGGTDTQYF.

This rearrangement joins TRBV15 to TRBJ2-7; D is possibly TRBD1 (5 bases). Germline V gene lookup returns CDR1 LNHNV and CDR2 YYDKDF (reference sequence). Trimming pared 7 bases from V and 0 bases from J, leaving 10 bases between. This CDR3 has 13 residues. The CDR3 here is CATTTGYSYEQYF. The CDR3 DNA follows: TGTGCCACCACTACAGGATACTCCTACGAGCAGTACTTC.

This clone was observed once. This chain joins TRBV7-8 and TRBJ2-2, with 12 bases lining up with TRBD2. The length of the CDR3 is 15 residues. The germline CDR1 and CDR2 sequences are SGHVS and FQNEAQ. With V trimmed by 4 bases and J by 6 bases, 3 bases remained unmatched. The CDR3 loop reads CASSYGLAGPGELFF. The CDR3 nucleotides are TGTGCCAGCAGCTACGGACTAGCGGGACCCGGGGAGCTGTTTTTT.

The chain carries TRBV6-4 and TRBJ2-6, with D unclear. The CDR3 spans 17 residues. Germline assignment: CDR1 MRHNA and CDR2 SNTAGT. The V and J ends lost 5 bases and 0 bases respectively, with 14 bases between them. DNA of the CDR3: TGTGCCAGCAGTTACCAAGACACGACCTCTGGGGCCAACGTCCTGACTTTC. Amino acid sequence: CASSYQDTTSGANVLTF.

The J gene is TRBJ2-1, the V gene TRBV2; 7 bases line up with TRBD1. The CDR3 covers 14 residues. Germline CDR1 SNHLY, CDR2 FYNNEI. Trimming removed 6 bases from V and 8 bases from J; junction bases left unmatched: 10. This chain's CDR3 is CASRRLTGADEQFF. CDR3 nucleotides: TGTGCCAGCAGAAGGTTAACAGGGGCGGATGAGCAGTTCTTC.

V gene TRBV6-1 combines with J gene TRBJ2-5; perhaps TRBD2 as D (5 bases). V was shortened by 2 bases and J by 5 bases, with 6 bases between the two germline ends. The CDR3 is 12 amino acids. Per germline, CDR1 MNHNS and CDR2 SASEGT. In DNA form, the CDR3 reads TGTGCCAGCAGTGAAAGAGGGGAGACCCAGTACTTC. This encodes CASSERGETQYF.

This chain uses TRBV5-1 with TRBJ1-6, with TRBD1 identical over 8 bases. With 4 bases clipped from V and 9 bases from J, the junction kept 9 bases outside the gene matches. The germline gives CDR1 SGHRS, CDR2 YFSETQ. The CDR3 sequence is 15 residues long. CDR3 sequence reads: CASSLGQGRGSPLHF. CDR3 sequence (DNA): TGCGCCAGCAGCCTCGGACAGGGTAGGGGTTCACCCCTCCACTTT.

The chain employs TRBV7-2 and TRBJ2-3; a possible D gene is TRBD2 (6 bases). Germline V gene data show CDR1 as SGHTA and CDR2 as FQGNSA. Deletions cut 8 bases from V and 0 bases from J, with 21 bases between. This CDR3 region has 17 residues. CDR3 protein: CASSGTSWYLSTDTQYF. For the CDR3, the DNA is TGTGCCAGCTCGGGGACTTCTTGGTACCTTAGCACAGATACGCAGTATTTT.

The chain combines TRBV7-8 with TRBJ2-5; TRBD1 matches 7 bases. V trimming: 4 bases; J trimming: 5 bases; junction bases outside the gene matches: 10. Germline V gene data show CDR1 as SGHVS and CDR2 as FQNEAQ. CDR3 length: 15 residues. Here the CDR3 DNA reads TGTGCCAGCAGCTCCTGGACAGGACCTAGGGAGACCCAGTACTTC. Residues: CASSSWTGPRETQYF.

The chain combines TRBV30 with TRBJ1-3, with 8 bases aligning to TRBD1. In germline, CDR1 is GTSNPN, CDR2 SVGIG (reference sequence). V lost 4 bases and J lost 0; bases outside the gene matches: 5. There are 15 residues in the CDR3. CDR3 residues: CAWTPGGASGNTIYF. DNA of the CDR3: TGTGCCTGGACCCCAGGGGGCGCCTCTGGAAACACCATATATTTT.

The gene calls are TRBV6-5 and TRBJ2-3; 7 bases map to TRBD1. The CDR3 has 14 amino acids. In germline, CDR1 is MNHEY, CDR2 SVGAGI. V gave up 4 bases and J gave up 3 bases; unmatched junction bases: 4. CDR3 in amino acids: CASSSQGLTDTQYF. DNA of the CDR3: TGTGCCAGCAGTTCACAGGGGTTGACAGATACGCAGTATTTT.

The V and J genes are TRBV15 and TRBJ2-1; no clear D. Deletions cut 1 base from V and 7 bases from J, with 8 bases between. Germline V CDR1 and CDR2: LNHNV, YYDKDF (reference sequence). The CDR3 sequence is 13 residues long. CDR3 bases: TGTGCCACCAGCAGAGGGGTCGGGAATGAGCAGTTCTTC. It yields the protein CATSRGVGNEQFF.

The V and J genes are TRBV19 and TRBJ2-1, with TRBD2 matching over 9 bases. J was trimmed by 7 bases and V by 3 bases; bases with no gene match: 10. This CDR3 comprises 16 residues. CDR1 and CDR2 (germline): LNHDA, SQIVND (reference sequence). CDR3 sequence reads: CASSISTSGRNNEQFF. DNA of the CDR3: TGTGCCAGTAGTATTAGTACCAGCGGGAGGAATAATGAGCAGTTCTTC.

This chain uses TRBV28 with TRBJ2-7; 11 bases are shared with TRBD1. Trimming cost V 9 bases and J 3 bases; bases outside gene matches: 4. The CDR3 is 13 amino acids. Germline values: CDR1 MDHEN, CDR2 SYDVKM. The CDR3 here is CASWDRGNYEQYF. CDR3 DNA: TGTGCCAGTTGGGACAGGGGGAACTACGAGCAGTACTTC.

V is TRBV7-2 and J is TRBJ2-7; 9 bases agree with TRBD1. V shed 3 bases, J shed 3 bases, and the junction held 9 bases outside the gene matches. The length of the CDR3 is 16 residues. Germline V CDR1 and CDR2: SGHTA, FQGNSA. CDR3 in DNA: TGTGCCAGCAGCTTTTTCCCGGGACAGGGTCTCTACGAGCAGTACTTC. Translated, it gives CASSFFPGQGLYEQYF.

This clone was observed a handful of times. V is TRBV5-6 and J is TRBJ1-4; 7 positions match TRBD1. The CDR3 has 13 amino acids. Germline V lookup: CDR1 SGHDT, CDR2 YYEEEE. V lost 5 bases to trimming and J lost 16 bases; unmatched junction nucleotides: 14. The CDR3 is CASSLITDRARFF. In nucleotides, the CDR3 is TGTGCCAGCAGTTTAATAACCGACAGGGCAAGGTTTTTT.

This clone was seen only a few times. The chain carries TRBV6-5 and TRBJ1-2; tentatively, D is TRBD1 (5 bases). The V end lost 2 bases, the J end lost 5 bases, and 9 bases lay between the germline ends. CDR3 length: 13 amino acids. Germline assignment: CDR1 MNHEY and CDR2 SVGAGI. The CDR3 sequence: CASSYRGTYGYTF. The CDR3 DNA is TGTGCCAGCAGTTACCGGGGGACGTATGGCTACACCTTC.

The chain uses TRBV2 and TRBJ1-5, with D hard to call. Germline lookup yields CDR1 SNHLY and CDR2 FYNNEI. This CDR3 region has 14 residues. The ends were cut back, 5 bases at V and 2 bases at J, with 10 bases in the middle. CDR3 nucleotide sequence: TGTGCCAGCAGTAAATCCGTTGGCAATCAGCCCCAGCATTTT. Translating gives CASSKSVGNQPQHF.

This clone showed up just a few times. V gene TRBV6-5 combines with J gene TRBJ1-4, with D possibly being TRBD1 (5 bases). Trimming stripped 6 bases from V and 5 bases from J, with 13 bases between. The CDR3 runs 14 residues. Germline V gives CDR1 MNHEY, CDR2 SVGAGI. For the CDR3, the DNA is TGTGCCAGCAGAGGAAGCGGGGGAAATGAAAAACTGTTTTTT. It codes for CASRGSGGNEKLFF.

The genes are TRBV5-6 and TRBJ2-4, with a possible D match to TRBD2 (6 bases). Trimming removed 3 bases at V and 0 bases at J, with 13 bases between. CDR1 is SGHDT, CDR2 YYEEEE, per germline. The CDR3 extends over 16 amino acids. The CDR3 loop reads CASSSERVRAKNIQYF. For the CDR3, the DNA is TGTGCCAGCAGCTCCGAGCGGGTCCGAGCCAAAAACATTCAGTACTTC.

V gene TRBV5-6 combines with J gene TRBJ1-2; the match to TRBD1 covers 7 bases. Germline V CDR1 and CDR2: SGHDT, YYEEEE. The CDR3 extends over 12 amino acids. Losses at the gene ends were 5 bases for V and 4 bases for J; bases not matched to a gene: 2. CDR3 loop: CASSRDSYGYTF. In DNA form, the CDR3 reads TGTGCCAGCAGTAGGGACAGCTATGGCTACACCTTC.

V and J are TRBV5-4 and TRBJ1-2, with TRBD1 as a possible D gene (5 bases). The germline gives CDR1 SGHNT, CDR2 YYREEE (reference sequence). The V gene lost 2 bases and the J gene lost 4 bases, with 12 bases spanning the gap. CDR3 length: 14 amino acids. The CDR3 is CASSFQGLSYGYTF. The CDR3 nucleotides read TGTGCCAGCAGCTTCCAGGGCTTGAGCTATGGCTACACCTTC.

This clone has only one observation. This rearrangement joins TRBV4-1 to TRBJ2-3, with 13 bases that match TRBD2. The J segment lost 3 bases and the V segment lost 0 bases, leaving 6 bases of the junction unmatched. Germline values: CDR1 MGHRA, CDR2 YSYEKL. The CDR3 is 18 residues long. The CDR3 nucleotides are TGCGCCAGCAGCCAAGATGCAGGACTAGCGGGAGTAACAGATACGCAGTATTTT. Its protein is CASSQDAGLAGVTDTQYF.

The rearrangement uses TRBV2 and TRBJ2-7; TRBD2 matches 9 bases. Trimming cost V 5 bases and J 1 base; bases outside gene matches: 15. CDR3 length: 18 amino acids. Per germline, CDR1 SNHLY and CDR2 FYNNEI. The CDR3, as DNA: TGTGCCAGCAGTACCCCCATTTTGGCTAGCGGGACTTCCTACGAGCAGTACTTC. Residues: CASSTPILASGTSYEQYF. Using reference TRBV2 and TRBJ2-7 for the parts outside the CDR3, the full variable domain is EPEVTQTPSHQVTQMGQEVILRCVPISNHLYFYWYRQILGQKVEFLVSFYNNEISEKSEIFDDQFSVERPDGSNFTLKIRSTKLEDSAMYFCASSTPILASGTSYEQYFGPGTRLTVT.